The clone carrying this T cell receptor beta chain has only a few counts. The data were obtained in a study of identical twins. CDR1 and CDR2 from the germline V gene are DFQATT and SNEGSKA (reference sequence). This CDR3 is 16 amino acids long. V lost 3 bases, J lost 1 base, and 18 bases lay in between. Each donor was a healthy Caucasian. cDNA molecules carried unique molecular identifiers, and template switching added a universal primer site. TCRdb analysed the 5' RACE reads with MiXCR anew, one entry per CDR3 protein. The sample includes 500,000 to 700,000 distinct CDR3 sequences, less than 9% of them seen just once. This sample was shared with a second study, whose subject was yellow fever vaccine responses in identical twins. That study reports: Twins reportedly showed a vaccine T cell response that seemed partly convergent and partly personalized.

The chain recombines TRBV20-1 with TRBJ1-2; D possibly corresponds to TRBD1 (5 bases). Sequencing input: PBMCs. This sequence was found in a woman aged 18 to 35 in good health. The CDR3 sequence is CSASPSLLGGNYGYTF. The CDR3 nucleotides are TGCAGTGCTAGTCCCAGCCTCCTGGGGGGTAACTATGGCTACACCTTC.